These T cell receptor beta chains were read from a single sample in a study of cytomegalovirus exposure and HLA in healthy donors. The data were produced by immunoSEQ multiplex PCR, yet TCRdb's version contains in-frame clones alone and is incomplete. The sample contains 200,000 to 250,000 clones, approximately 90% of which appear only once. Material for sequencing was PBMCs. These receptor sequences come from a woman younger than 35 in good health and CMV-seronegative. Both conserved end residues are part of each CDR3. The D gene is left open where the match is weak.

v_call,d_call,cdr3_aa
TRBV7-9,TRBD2,CASSRTSGGAETQYF
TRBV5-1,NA,CASSRGGLTGGVIPGELFF
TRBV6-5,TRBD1,CASSSTTGVTNEKLFF
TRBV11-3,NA,CASSLGVGGYNEQFF
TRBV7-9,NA,CASSLTESNYGYTF
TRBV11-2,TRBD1,CASSLSGRGYMYTEAFF
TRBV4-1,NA,CASSLPTGGLAYNEQFF
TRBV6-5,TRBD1,CASIRTGFNEKLFF
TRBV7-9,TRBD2,CASSPHVGGRWAGELFF
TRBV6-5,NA,CASSPVADNEQFF
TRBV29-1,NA,CSFRGYQETQYF